This TCR beta chain was documented in a study of T cell repertoires in cytomegalovirus infection. Overall study context: CMV epitopes, recently identified HLA-C-restricted and well-studied HLA-B-restricted, were used. Matching HLA type, along with CMV infection, was indicated by public TCR beta signatures. Study-wide results and limits: HLA-C-restricted CMV-specific TCR beta clonotypes prevailed in the ex vivo response. Identification of carriers of CMV plus the relevant HLA was achieved through cumulative public TCR beta family frequency.

MiXCR, run by TCRdb on the reads, gives a single entry per CDR3 protein. Of 95,000 to 120,000 distinct CDR3 sequences listed, 30% are singletons. This clonotype was observed a handful of times. Its antigen is as yet unknown. This TCR was sampled from a human donor in good health (CMV status not recorded). Some clones in this sample may be carry-over from other donors' samples. The starting material was CD8+ T cells from cultured PBMCs, obtained from culture after CMV antigen stimulation.

The CDR3 bases are TGTGCCAGCAGCTTGGGAGGATACGGTGTCTTCTACGAGCAGTACTTC. It yields the protein CASSLGGYGVFYEQYF. V usage is TRBV5-6 and J usage is TRBJ2-7, with unresolved D. Germline assignment: CDR1 SGHDT and CDR2 YYEEEE. This CDR3 region has 16 residues. The V and J ends lost 0 bases and 3 bases respectively, with 16 bases between them.